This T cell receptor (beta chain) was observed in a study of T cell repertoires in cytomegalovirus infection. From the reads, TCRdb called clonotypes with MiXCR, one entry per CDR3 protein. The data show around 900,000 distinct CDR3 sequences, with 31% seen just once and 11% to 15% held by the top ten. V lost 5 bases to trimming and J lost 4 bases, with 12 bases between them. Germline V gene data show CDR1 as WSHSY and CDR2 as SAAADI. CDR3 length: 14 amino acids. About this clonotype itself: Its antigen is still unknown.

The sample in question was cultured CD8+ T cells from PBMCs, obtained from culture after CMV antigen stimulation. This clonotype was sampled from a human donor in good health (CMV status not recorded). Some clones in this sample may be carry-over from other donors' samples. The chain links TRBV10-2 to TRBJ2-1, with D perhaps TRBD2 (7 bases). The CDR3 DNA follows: TGCGCCAGCAGTCGCGGGGGCCAATACAATGAGCAGTTCTTC. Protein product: CASSRGGQYNEQFF.